This is a list of T cell receptor beta chains from one sample in a study of beta chain features in type 1 diabetes. The protocol was immunoSEQ multiplex PCR, while the TCRdb copy is restricted to in-frame clones and leaves out a portion. The sample records more than 550,000 clones, about an eighth being singletons. The sequenced sample was naive CD4+ T cells from blood. Source of these receptors: a young man with type 1 diabetes. Each CDR3 is given with its conserved first and last residue. D genes are given only for firm matches. Size tells how often a clone was seen (once, few, many) or the class of an expanded clone, and some rows leave it out.

V gene,clone size,D gene,J gene,CDR3 protein,CDR3 DNA
TRBV25-1,-,-,TRBJ2-5,CASSEFGRKETQYF,TGTGCCAGCAGTGAATTCGGTCGGAAAGAGACCCAGTACTTC
TRBV10-3,few,TRBD1,TRBJ2-3,CAIRGTGGTYTQYF,TGTGCCATCAGGGGGACAGGGGGCACATATACGCAGTATTTT
TRBV25-1,-,TRBD2,TRBJ2-5,CASSYPSGQETQYF,TGTGCCAGCAGTTACCCTAGCGGCCAAGAGACCCAGTACTTC
TRBV30,-,-,TRBJ2-7,CAWSYGGRYEQYF,TGTGCCTGGAGTTATGGGGGACGCTACGAGCAGTACTTC
TRBV2,few,-,TRBJ2-7,CASSEAPGRYSYEQYF,TGTGCCAGCAGTGAAGCCCCGGGACGGTACTCCTACGAGCAGTACTTC
TRBV30,-,-,TRBJ1-1,CAWSVGRNTEAFF,TGTGCCTGGAGTGTAGGCAGGAACACTGAAGCTTTCTTT
TRBV28,-,-,TRBJ1-1,CASSGTVTEAFF,TGTGCCAGCAGCGGGACGGTTACTGAAGCTTTCTTT
TRBV30,few,-,TRBJ2-5,CAWSAKTQYF,TGTGCCTGGAGTGCAAAGACCCAGTACTTC
TRBV11-3,-,-,TRBJ2-3,CASSTGTPDTQYF,TGTGCCAGCAGCACGGGGACCCCAGATACGCAGTATTTT
TRBV7-6,-,TRBD1,TRBJ1-6,CASSSTTGGISPLHF,TGTGCCAGCAGCTCAACCACAGGGGGCATTTCACCCCTCCACTTT
TRBV5-1,few,-,TRBJ2-5,CASFSGHPETQYF,TGCGCCAGTTTCTCGGGCCATCCGGAGACCCAGTACTTC
TRBV5-1,-,-,TRBJ2-6,CATQDSSGANVLTF,TGCGCCACCCAAGACAGCTCTGGGGCCAACGTCCTGACTTTC
TRBV11-2,few,TRBD1,TRBJ2-7,CASSLVQGATYEQYF,TGTGCCAGCAGCTTAGTCCAGGGGGCCACCTACGAGCAGTACTTC
TRBV30,-,-,TRBJ2-7,CAWSVEGSKQYF,TGTGCCTGGAGTGTAGAGGGGTCCAAGCAGTACTTC
TRBV2,-,-,TRBJ1-2,CASSQGPSYGYTF,TGTGCCAGCAGCCAGGGACCGAGCTATGGCTACACCTTC
TRBV28,few,-,TRBJ1-5,CASSLGSWQRMGQPQHF,TGTGCCAGCAGTTTGGGGAGCTGGCAGCGCATGGGGCAGCCCCAGCATTTT
TRBV5-1,-,TRBD1,TRBJ2-5,CASRAGTAQETQYF,TGCGCCAGCAGAGCCGGGACAGCACAAGAGACCCAGTACTTC
TRBV27,-,-,TRBJ1-1,CASSLFGVDTEAFF,TGTGCCAGCAGTTTATTCGGGGTGGACACTGAAGCTTTCTTT
TRBV9,-,TRBD1,TRBJ1-5,CASSGGQGEAQPQHF,TGTGCCAGCAGTGGAGGACAGGGTGAAGCTCAGCCCCAGCATTTT
TRBV28,-,TRBD2,TRBJ2-3,CASSLPGLAGGLTDTQYF,TGTGCCAGCAGTCTCCCCGGACTAGCGGGAGGACTCACAGATACGCAGTATTTT
TRBV29-1,few,TRBD1,TRBJ2-1,CSVAKGDRGNEQFF,TGCAGCGTTGCTAAGGGGGACAGGGGAAATGAGCAGTTCTTC
TRBV7-9,-,TRBD1,TRBJ2-1,CASSWDSYNEQFF,TGTGCCAGCAGCTGGGACAGTTACAATGAGCAGTTCTTC
TRBV11-2,few,-,TRBJ2-1,CASRLSGFSYNEQFF,TGTGCCAGCAGACTGAGCGGATTCTCCTACAATGAGCAGTTCTTC